Below, one T cell receptor beta chain is given with its context. As yet, its antigen is unknown. Generated by immunoSEQ multiplex PCR, the TCRdb table keeps only in-frame clones and is missing some. The sample has about 200,000 clones, roughly 91% seen once. The data stem from a study of cytomegalovirus exposure and HLA in healthy donors. For the study at large: A subsequent analysis reported that the 120 validation repertoires were produced on the same platform that had also been used for the roughly 710 first-cohort repertoires.

From germline, CDR1 is SNHLY and CDR2 FYNNEI. V gave up 4 bases and J gave up 2 bases; unmatched junction bases: 8. The CDR3 is 17 amino acids. Points from the study as a whole: First-cohort TCR clusters tended to co-occur in the roughly 130 validation repertoires, a later analysis found. The authors confirmed in vitro that a few CMV-associated chains were specific for CMV antigens.

V gene TRBV2 combines with J gene TRBJ2-2; TRBD2 matches 9 bases. Sequenced: PBMCs. The TCR comes from a woman younger than 35 in good health and CMV-seropositive. The CDR3 protein is CASSGTLAGVNTGELFF. CDR3 bases: TGTGCCAGCAGTGGGACCTTAGCGGGAGTAAACACCGGGGAGCTGTTTTTT. Full variable domain (remainder filled in from reference TRBV2 and TRBJ2-2): EPEVTQTPSHQVTQMGQEVILRCVPISNHLYFYWYRQILGQKVEFLVSFYNNEISEKSEIFDDQFSVERPDGSNFTLKIRSTKLEDSAMYFCASSGTLAGVNTGELFFGEGSRLTVL.